This record concerns one T cell receptor beta chain sequence. The record originates from a study of blood T cell repertoires in COVID-19. As for the study in general: Sites in the United States, Italy and Spain provided acute and convalescent COVID-19 samples. T cells, B-cell-depleted T cells, or PBMCs provided the cDNA or gDNA that served as material.

In the authors' workflow: Amplified reference gene primers provided the basis for estimating nucleated cell counts. Assay used: immunoSEQ multiplex PCR; TCRdb lists only in-frame clones, some missing. V, J and clone size are taken as reported in that table, and D and trimming were inferred from the DNA itself. Of some 120,000 clones listed, 80% are singletons. The source is a human donor in a cohort sampled during active COVID-19. The sequenced sample was peripheral blood.

Written as DNA, the CDR3 is TGTGCCAGTAGTTTGAGGCGGGGGCGCACAGATACGCAGTATTTT. It codes for CASSLRRGRTDTQYF. This chain links TRBV19 with TRBJ2-3; tentative D call: TRBD2 (7 bases). V lost 5 bases, J lost 1 base, and 13 bases lay in between. The CDR3 sequence is 15 residues long. Germline V gene lookup returns CDR1 LNHDA and CDR2 SQIVND (reference sequence). Variable domain in full (rest from reference TRBV19 and TRBJ2-3): DGGITQSPKYLFRKEGQNVTLSCEQNLNHDAMYWYRQDPGQGLRLIYYSQIVNDFQKGDIAEGYSVSREKKESFPLTVTSAQKNPTAFYLCASSLRRGRTDTQYFGPGTRLTVL.